These T cell receptor beta chains were read from a single sample in a study of T cell repertoires in chronic hepatitis B. The assay was immunoSEQ multiplex PCR, and TCRdb's table has in-frame clones only and misses some. The profile shows fewer than 900 clones, 86% of them singletons. Sequencing was performed on total CD8+ T cells from PBMCs. The source of these receptors is a human donor with chronic hepatitis B virus infection. CDR3s include the opening cysteine and the closing phenylalanine or tryptophan. D genes are given only for firm matches. Where a row states a size, it is once, few, many or the class of an expanded clone; other rows omit it.

clone size	D gene	V gene	J gene	CDR3 protein	CDR3 DNA
once	TRBD1	TRBV9	TRBJ1-1	CASSAGTGVNRGAFF	TGTGCCAGCAGCGCTGGGACAGGGGTAAATCGAGGAGCTTTCTTT
.	.	TRBV2	TRBJ2-3	CASRSLADTQYF	TGTGCCAGCAGGTCCCTAGCGGATACGCAGTATTTT
.	.	TRBV7-3	TRBJ2-1	CASSFGLHSYNEQFF	TGTGCCAGCAGCTTCGGCCTACACTCCTACAATGAGCAGTTCTTC
.	.	TRBV27	TRBJ1-1	CASSSGAGNTEAFF	TGTGCCAGCAGTTCAGGGGCGGGGAACACTGAAGCTTTCTTT
.	.	TRBV27	TRBJ2-7	CASSLRPGGGQGNEQYF	TGTGCCAGCAGTTTACGCCCGGGGGGGGGACAGGGCAACGAGCAGTACTTC
.	TRBD1	TRBV4-3	TRBJ2-3	CASSQDLGQGADTQYF	TGCGCCAGCAGCCAAGATTTAGGTCAGGGGGCAGATACGCAGTATTTT
.	TRBD2	TRBV6-5	TRBJ2-1	CASSSGSSYNEQFF	TGTGCCAGCAGCAGCGGGAGCTCCTACAATGAGCAGTTCTTC
.	TRBD1	TRBV18	TRBJ2-7	CASSPNAGTGVYEQYF	TGTGCCAGCTCACCAAATGCCGGGACAGGAGTCTACGAGCAGTACTTC
.	TRBD1	TRBV27	TRBJ1-1	CASSLITGGNTEAFF	TGTGCCAGCAGTTTAATTACAGGGGGGAACACTGAAGCTTTCTTT
.	TRBD1	TRBV29-1	TRBJ2-7	CSVEGTGGLSYEQYF	TGCAGCGTTGAAGGGACAGGGGGCTTGTCCTACGAGCAGTACTTC
.	.	TRBV7-3	TRBJ1-5	CASSSPNQPQHF	TGTGCCAGCAGCTCGCCTAATCAGCCCCAGCATTTT
.	TRBD1	TRBV11-2	TRBJ2-3	CASRVREAGTGGDTQYF	TGTGCCAGCAGAGTTAGAGAAGCTGGGACAGGGGGGGATACGCAGTATTTT
few	.	TRBV11-2	TRBJ1-1	CASSPGPVNTEAFF	TGTGCCAGCAGCCCTGGCCCGGTGAACACTGAAGCTTTCTTT
.	.	TRBV5-6	TRBJ1-5	CASSFTSGTYGNQPQHF	TGTGCCAGCAGCTTTACGTCCGGGACATATGGCAATCAGCCCCAGCATTTT
.	.	TRBV9	TRBJ2-7	CASSAYSDGGLSYEQYF	TGTGCCAGCAGCGCGTACTCGGATGGAGGACTCTCCTACGAGCAGTACTTC
once	TRBD2	TRBV9	TRBJ2-1	CASSGTSGHNEQFF	TGTGCCAGCTCCGGGACTAGCGGCCACAATGAGCAGTTCTTC
.	TRBD2	TRBV9	TRBJ2-1	CASTPAGTSVTNEQFF	TGTGCCAGCACCCCGGCCGGGACTAGCGTTACCAATGAGCAGTTCTTC
.	.	TRBV4-1	TRBJ2-2	CASSLAEGMVGELFF	TGCGCCAGCAGCCTCGCCGAAGGGATGGTCGGGGAGCTGTTTTTT
.	.	TRBV6-6	TRBJ1-5	CASSYPEQPQHF	TGTGCCAGCAGTTACCCTGAGCAGCCCCAGCATTTT
.	.	TRBV6-1	TRBJ1-2	CASRGGFYGYTF	TGTGCCAGCAGGGGCGGGTTCTATGGCTACACCTTC
.	TRBD2	TRBV6-4	TRBJ2-1	CASSDSAGGHNEQFF	TGTGCCAGCAGTGACTCAGCGGGAGGACACAATGAGCAGTTCTTC
few	.	TRBV4-1	TRBJ1-1	CASSQGGNTEAFF	TGCGCCAGCAGCCAAGGGGGAAACACTGAAGCTTTCTTT
.	.	TRBV21-1	TRBJ1-5	CAGSPHLHWHHQPQHF	TGTGCCGGCAGCCCACACTTACATTGGCATCATCAGCCCCAGCATTTT
.	.	TRBV18	TRBJ2-1	CASSPSPRTNNEQFF	TGTGCCAGCTCACCTAGTCCTCGGACCAACAATGAGCAGTTCTTC
few	TRBD2	TRBV4-2	TRBJ2-2	CASSQESGRRSGELFF	TGTGCCAGCAGCCAAGAAAGCGGGAGGCGGTCCGGGGAGCTGTTTTTT
.	.	TRBV4-2	TRBJ2-1	CASSQGVSKQQFF	TGTGCCAGCAGCCAAGGAGTTTCAAAGCAGCAGTTCTTC
once	TRBD1	TRBV5-8	TRBJ2-7	CASSPGGTGEWNEQYF	TGTGCCAGCAGCCCGGGAGGGACAGGGGAATGGAACGAGCAGTACTTC
.	.	TRBV29-1	TRBJ1-2	CSVERGTKSYGYTF	TGCAGCGTTGAGCGTGGGACAAAAAGCTATGGCTACACCTTC
.	.	TRBV27	TRBJ1-4	CASSLRRYNEKLFF	TGTGCCAGCAGTTTGAGAAGGTATAATGAAAAACTGTTTTTT
.	.	TRBV19	TRBJ1-5	CASSIGDSYQPQHF	TGTGCCAGTAGTATAGGGGACTCATATCAGCCCCAGCATTTT
.	.	TRBV6-4	TRBJ2-1	CASSDTSEAYNEQFF	TGTGCCAGCAGCGACACTAGTGAAGCCTACAATGAGCAGTTCTTC
.	.	TRBV5-4	TRBJ2-7	CASSLKGEVSYEQYF	TGTGCCAGCAGCTTGAAGGGGGAGGTCTCCTACGAGCAGTACTTC
.	.	TRBV5-1	TRBJ2-1	CASRDTYNEQFF	TGCGCCAGCAGAGATACGTACAATGAGCAGTTCTTC
.	.	TRBV9	TRBJ2-1	CASSGPGDNEQFF	TGTGCCAGCAGCGGTCCCGGGGACAATGAGCAGTTCTTC
.	.	TRBV19	TRBJ2-1	CASSTGLYNEQFF	TGTGCCAGTAGTACGGGATTGTACAATGAGCAGTTCTTC
.	TRBD2	TRBV28	TRBJ2-2	CASSVRLAGDSGELFF	TGTGCCAGCAGTGTCAGACTAGCGGGAGACAGCGGGGAGCTGTTTTTT
.	.	TRBV27	TRBJ2-7	CASRGSSYEQYF	TGTGCCAGCAGGGGGAGCTCCTACGAGCAGTACTTC
.	.	TRBV29-1	TRBJ1-2	CSVEWQGYGYTF	TGCAGCGTTGAGTGGCAGGGCTATGGCTACACCTTC
.	TRBD1	TRBV18	TRBJ2-5	CASSPTDRGQETQYF	TGTGCCAGCTCACCTACGGACAGGGGGCAAGAGACCCAGTACTTC
.	.	TRBV19	TRBJ2-3	CASSFGGDFTDTQYF	TGTGCCAGTAGTTTCGGGGGCGACTTCACAGATACGCAGTATTTT
.	.	TRBV18	TRBJ1-1	CASSPSPTEAFF	TGTGCCAGCTCACCTTCCCCCACTGAAGCTTTCTTT
.	.	TRBV15	TRBJ2-1	CATSPSRGGYNEQFF	TGTGCCACCAGTCCCAGCCGAGGGGGTTACAATGAGCAGTTCTTC
.	.	TRBV27	TRBJ2-7	CASSPRLDSHEQYF	TGTGCCAGCAGTCCGAGACTAGATTCTCACGAGCAGTACTTC
.	.	TRBV28	TRBJ2-6	CASSSQGLTQSRANVLTF	TGTGCCAGCAGTTCCCAGGGCTTGACACAAAGTCGGGCCAACGTCCTGACTTTC
.	.	TRBV5-1	TRBJ2-7	CASSRPDYYEQYF	TGCGCCAGCAGCCGTCCAGATTACTACGAGCAGTACTTC
.	TRBD1	TRBV27	TRBJ1-1	CASSQTGFPEAFF	TGTGCCAGCAGCCAGACAGGGTTTCCTGAAGCTTTCTTT
.	TRBD2	TRBV11-2	TRBJ2-3	CASSLVSGWEGFSTDTQYF	TGTGCCAGCAGCTTAGTCTCTGGGTGGGAGGGCTTTAGCACAGATACGCAGTATTTT
.	.	TRBV5-6	TRBJ2-5	CASSLGSGYLGETQYF	TGTGCCAGCAGCTTGGGCTCCGGGTATCTGGGAGAGACCCAGTACTTC
few	.	TRBV15	TRBJ1-4	CATSRDEGLEEKLFF	TGTGCCACCAGCAGAGATGAGGGATTAGAGGAAAAACTGTTTTTT
.	.	TRBV6-5	TRBJ2-2	CASSYSYTGELFF	TGTGCCAGCAGTTACTCCTACACCGGGGAGCTGTTTTTT
.	TRBD1	TRBV4-1	TRBJ2-7	CASSPGQPIQYF	TGCGCCAGCAGTCCGGGACAGCCTATCCAGTACTTC
.	TRBD2	TRBV4-3	TRBJ2-7	CASSQDSGSNEQYF	TGCGCCAGCAGCCAAGATAGCGGGAGTAACGAGCAGTACTTC